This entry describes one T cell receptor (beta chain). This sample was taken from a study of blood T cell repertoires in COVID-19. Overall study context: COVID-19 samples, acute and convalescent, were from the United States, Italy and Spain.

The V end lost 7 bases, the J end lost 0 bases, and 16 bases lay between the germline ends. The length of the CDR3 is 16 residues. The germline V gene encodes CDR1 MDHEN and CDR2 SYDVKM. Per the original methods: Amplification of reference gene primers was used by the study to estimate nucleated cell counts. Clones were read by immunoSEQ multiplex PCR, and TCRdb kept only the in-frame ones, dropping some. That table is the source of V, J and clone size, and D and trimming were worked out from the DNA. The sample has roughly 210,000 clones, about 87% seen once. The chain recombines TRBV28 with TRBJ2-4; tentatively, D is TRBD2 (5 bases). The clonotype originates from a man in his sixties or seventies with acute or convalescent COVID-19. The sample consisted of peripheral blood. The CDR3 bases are TGTGCCAGCATCAGCAGCGGTCTATCAGCCAAAAACATTCAGTACTTC. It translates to CASISSGLSAKNIQYF.